Sequencing of this TCR beta chain was carried out in a study of cytomegalovirus exposure and HLA in healthy donors. Study-wide background: Out of several hundred genotyped donors, about 80% belonged to the Caucasian-associated ancestry cluster.

On this clone: The antigen remains undetermined.

V trimming: 4 bases; J trimming: 5 bases; junction bases outside the gene matches: 4. The germline V gene encodes CDR1 SGHTA and CDR2 FQGTGA. The CDR3 is 14 amino acids. Study-wide findings and caveats: Despite most TCR sequences being rare, some public TCRs occurred in many donors. Cytomegalovirus association was assigned to approximately 180 TCR beta chains.

The PCR had 60 Vbeta and 13 Jbeta primers. Authors' data handling: Among the unique TCR beta chains that a later analysis counted, 75 million to 85 million in all, 10 million to 14 million were shared. Repertoires were generated with immunoSEQ multiplex PCR, while TCRdb's copy carries only in-frame clones and drops some. The V and J calls and clone size were taken over from that table, and D and trimming were inferred from the DNA. This sample's table has around 140,000 clones. The specimen sequenced was PBMCs. The TCR was taken from a male donor in good health and CMV-seronegative. The gene calls are TRBV7-3 and TRBJ2-2; 7 nucleotides agree with TRBD1. CDR3 sequence (DNA): TGTGCCAGCAGCTCCAGGGGGTCAACCGGGGAGCTGTTTTTT. The encoded protein is CASSSRGSTGELFF.